This is a list of T cell receptor beta chains from one sample in a study of cytomegalovirus exposure and HLA in healthy donors. Sequenced by immunoSEQ multiplex PCR; TCRdb stores in-frame clones only, minus some. The sample includes roughly 160,000 clones, approximately 80% seen only once; the top ten take 1.2%. What was sequenced was PBMCs. The source is a boy between 2 and 10 years old in good health and CMV-seronegative. Each CDR3 is given with its conserved first and last residue. A D gene is named only where the DNA matches it firmly. Size is stated for part of the rows, as once, few or many counts, or as a class when the clone is expanded.

d_gene,abundance,v_gene,j_gene,CDR3nt,CDR3aa
TRBD2,NA,TRBV29-1,TRBJ2-1,TGCAGCGCACTAGCGGGGAGCTCCTACAATGAGCAGTTCTTC,CSALAGSSYNEQFF
TRBD2,NA,TRBV4-3,TRBJ2-2,TGCGCCAGCAGCCAAGATATCGCGGGAGCGAACACCGGGGAGCTGTTTTTT,CASSQDIAGANTGELFF
TRBD1,few,TRBV5-1,TRBJ1-2,TGCGCCAGCAGCCCAGGACTGACAGGGACCCTTGACTATGGCTACACCTTC,CASSPGLTGTLDYGYTF
NA,NA,TRBV7-2,TRBJ1-2,TGTGCCAGCAGCACGAGGGTTAACTATGGCTACACCTTC,CASSTRVNYGYTF
NA,NA,TRBV7-8,TRBJ1-3,TGTGCCAGCAGCTTAGAGTCCAGGGGTGGAAACACCATATATTTT,CASSLESRGGNTIYF
NA,NA,TRBV7-3,TRBJ1-4,TGTGCCAGCAGCTTAGAGTTCCGGGGAAAACTGTTTTTT,CASSLEFRGKLFF
TRBD2,NA,TRBV5-1,TRBJ2-2,TGCGCCAGCAGCTTGGGACTAGCGGACACCGGGGAGCTGTTTTTT,CASSLGLADTGELFF
NA,NA,TRBV5-1,TRBJ2-5,TGCGCCAGCAGCTTGGAGGAGGAGACCCAGTACTTC,CASSLEEETQYF
TRBD1,once,TRBV4-2,TRBJ1-3,TGTGCCAGCAGCCACCTCGGACAGGCTGATAATCGAGAAAACACCATATATTTT,CASSHLGQADNRENTIYF
NA,NA,TRBV6-1,TRBJ1-2,TGTGCCAGCAGTGTACAGGATATTTCTAACTATGGCTACACCTTC,CASSVQDISNYGYTF
NA,NA,TRBV30,TRBJ2-7,TGTGCCTGGAGTGTTGTTCAAGGGGGCTACGAGCAGTACTTC,CAWSVVQGGYEQYF
TRBD1,NA,TRBV29-1,TRBJ1-3,TGCAGCGTTGTAGGTCGCCACAGGGGGCAGACCTCTGGAAACACCATATATTTT,CSVVGRHRGQTSGNTIYF
TRBD1,NA,TRBV6-6,TRBJ1-3,TGTGCCAGCAGTACAGGGGGGGCGGGAAACACCATATATTTT,CASSTGGAGNTIYF
NA,NA,TRBV7-9,TRBJ1-5,TGTGCCAGCAGCTTAAGCGGGCATCAGCCCCAGCATTTT,CASSLSGHQPQHF
TRBD2,few,TRBV2,TRBJ2-3,TGTGCCAGCAGTGAAGCAGGAGCGGGGGGTCTGGGAAGCACAGATACGCAGTATTTT,CASSEAGAGGLGSTDTQYF
NA,NA,TRBV5-1,TRBJ2-3,TGCGCCAGCAGCCCAGGACAGACCACAGATACGCAGTATTTT,CASSPGQTTDTQYF
TRBD2,NA,TRBV7-2,TRBJ2-3,TGTGCCAGCAGCTTAGTGACTAGCGGGGGGGCAACGCAGTATTTT,CASSLVTSGGATQYF
TRBD1,NA,TRBV19,TRBJ2-1,TGTGCCAGTAGTATAGTCGCAGGGGGCGCCTACAATGAGCAGTTCTTC,CASSIVAGGAYNEQFF
TRBD1,NA,TRBV4-2,TRBJ2-3,TGTGCCAGCAGTCTGACAGGGGGCTACACAGATACGCAGTATTTT,CASSLTGGYTDTQYF
NA,NA,TRBV5-6,TRBJ2-2,TGTGCCAGCAGCTGGGACTCGAACACCGGGGAGCTGTTTTTT,CASSWDSNTGELFF
NA,NA,TRBV9,TRBJ2-2,TGTGCCAGCAGCGTGCAGGGTACCGGGAACACCGGGGAGCTGTTTTTT,CASSVQGTGNTGELFF
TRBD1,NA,TRBV25-1,TRBJ2-2,TGTGCCAGCAGTGGACCGACAGGGTCGGACACCGGGGAGCTGTTTTTT,CASSGPTGSDTGELFF
NA,NA,TRBV2,TRBJ2-4,TGTGCCAGCAGTGGACAGATAGACATTCAGTACTTC,CASSGQIDIQYF